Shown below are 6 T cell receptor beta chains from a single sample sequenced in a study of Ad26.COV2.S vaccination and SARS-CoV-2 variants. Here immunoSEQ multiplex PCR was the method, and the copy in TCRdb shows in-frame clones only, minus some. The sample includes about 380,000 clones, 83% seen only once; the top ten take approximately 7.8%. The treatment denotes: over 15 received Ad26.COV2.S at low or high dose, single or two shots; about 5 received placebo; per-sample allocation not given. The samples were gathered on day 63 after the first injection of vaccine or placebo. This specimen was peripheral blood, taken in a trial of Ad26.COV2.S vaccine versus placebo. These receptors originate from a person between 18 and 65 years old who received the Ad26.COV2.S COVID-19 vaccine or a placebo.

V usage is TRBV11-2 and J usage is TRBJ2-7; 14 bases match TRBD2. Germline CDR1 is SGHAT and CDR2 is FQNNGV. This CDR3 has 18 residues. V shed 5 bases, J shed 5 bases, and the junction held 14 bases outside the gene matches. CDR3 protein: CASSQPPWTSGGSHEQYF. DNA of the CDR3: TGTGCCAGCAGCCAACCGCCTTGGACTAGCGGGGGGTCCCACGAGCAGTACTTC.

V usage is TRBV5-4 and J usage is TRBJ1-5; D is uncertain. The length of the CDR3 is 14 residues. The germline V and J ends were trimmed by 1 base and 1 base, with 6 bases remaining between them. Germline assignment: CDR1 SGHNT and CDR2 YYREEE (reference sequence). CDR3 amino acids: CASSLNPSNQPQHF. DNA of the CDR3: TGTGCCAGCAGCTTGAACCCGAGCAATCAGCCCCAGCATTTT.

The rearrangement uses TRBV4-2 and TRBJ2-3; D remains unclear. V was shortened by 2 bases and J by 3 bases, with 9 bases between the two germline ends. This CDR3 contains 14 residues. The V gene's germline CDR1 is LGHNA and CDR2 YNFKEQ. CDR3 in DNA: TGTGCCAGCAGCCAACCGGACCTTACAGATACGCAGTATTTT. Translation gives CASSQPDLTDTQYF.

The CDR3 nucleotides read TGTGCCATCAGTGATCTTTACACTGAAGCTTTCTTT. Encoded protein: CAISDLYTEAFF. The gene calls are TRBV10-3 and TRBJ1-1, with unresolved D. The V gene's germline CDR1 is ENHRY and CDR2 SYGVKD. V lost 3 bases and J 3 bases, leaving 5 bases between the germline ends. The CDR3 has 12 residues.

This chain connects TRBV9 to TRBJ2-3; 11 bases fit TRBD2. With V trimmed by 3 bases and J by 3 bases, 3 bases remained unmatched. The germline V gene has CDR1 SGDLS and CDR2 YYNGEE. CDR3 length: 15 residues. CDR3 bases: TGTGCCAGCAGCGAGACTAGCGGGGCTACAGATACGCAGTATTTT. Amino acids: CASSETSGATDTQYF.

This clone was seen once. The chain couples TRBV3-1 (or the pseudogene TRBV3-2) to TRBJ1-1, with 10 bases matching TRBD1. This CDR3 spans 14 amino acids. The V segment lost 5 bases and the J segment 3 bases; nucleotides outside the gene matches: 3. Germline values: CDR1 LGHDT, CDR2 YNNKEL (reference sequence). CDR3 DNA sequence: TGTGCCAGCAGCTTCGGACAGGGGGACACTGAAGCTTTCTTT. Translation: CASSFGQGDTEAFF.